This T cell receptor beta chain was documented in a study of T cell responses to AZD1222 COVID-19 vaccine. Comments on this clone: Its specificity is unknown.

Trimming cost V 5 bases and J 5 bases, with 16 bases left between them. The CDR3 runs 15 residues. Germline loops: CDR1 MDHEN, CDR2 SYDVKM. Produced via immunoSEQ multiplex PCR; TCRdb's table is partial and in-frame only. The data hold about 140,000 clones, with 92% observed a single time. The study's findings and limits: Repertoire collection took place solely once the T cell response had peaked.

Sequencing was performed on peripheral blood, taken 28 days after the second AZD1222 dose. V is TRBV28 and J is TRBJ1-5, with TRBD1 as a possible D gene (5 bases). This clonotype was obtained from an adult who received the AZD1222 COVID-19 vaccine. This CDR3 is CASSDWRPGDQPQHF. Here the CDR3 DNA reads TGTGCCAGCAGTGACTGGCGACCGGGGGATCAGCCCCAGCATTTT.